This T cell receptor (beta chain) was sequenced during a study of blood T cell repertoires in COVID-19. Study context: The cDNA or gDNA used as material had been derived from T cells, B-cell-depleted T cells, or PBMCs.

Seattle's cohort entered during active infection and was followed longitudinally. Germline V gene data show CDR1 as WNHNN and CDR2 as SYGVQD (reference sequence). This CDR3 has 14 residues. J was trimmed by 6 bases and V by 6 bases; bases with no gene match: 7. This clone appeared once. TCRdb keeps only in-frame clones here, not all; method: immunoSEQ multiplex PCR. The table shows some 220,000 clones, with about 82% occurring only once. V and J are TRBV10-1 and TRBJ2-7, with 11 bases matching TRBD1. The TCR sequence derives from a man aged 45-65 years with COVID-19, enrolled during active disease. Sequencing was performed on peripheral blood. CDR3 in DNA: TGCGCCAGCAGGAAAGGACAGGGGGCAGGCGAGCAGTACTTC. Translating gives CASRKGQGAGEQYF.